This T cell receptor beta chain emerged from a study of beta chain features in type 1 diabetes. Study-wide context: Regarding age, gender and cell yields, patients proved similar to healthy donors. Study results and caveats: All four CD4+ subsets from Type 1 diabetes patients carried moderately but significantly shorter TCRB CDR3s.

V was cut by 5 bases and J by 3 bases, with 11 bases left in between. The CDR3 sequence is 13 residues long. Germline V gene lookup returns CDR1 SGDLS and CDR2 YYNGEE. This clone has more than one count but fewer than ten. Its antigen is still unknown. All of the isolated RNA was reverse transcribed, so expressed TCRB transcripts were sequenced. The table came from immunoSEQ multiplex PCR; TCRdb's copy has only in-frame clones and leaves some out. The repertoire holds under 350,000 clones, with approximately 24% as singletons. The sequencing input was naive CD4+ T cells from blood. This sequence was found in a woman in her twenties or thirties with type 1 diabetes. The rearrangement joins TRBV9 to TRBJ2-5; possibly TRBD1 for D (5 bases). In DNA, the CDR3 is TGTGCCAGCAGTAGGACACCTAAAGAGACCCAGTACTTC. It codes for CASSRTPKETQYF.